The present TCR beta chain was sequenced within a study of blood T cells in healthy people across ages. About the study: The capture of about one barcoded beta molecule per two T cells was achieved by template switching.

The study drew donors from healthy Caucasian individuals in Russia aged about 6 to 95. The study's findings and limits: Both naive CD4+ cell counts and diversity were greater in long-lived donors than in aged donors.

Then a second PCR, running roughly 6 to 11 cycles, was carried out with a sample-barcoded 5' primer and a J-beta primer mix. TCRdb called the 5' RACE reads again in MiXCR, with one record for every CDR3 protein. The sample gives over 1,300,000 distinct CDR3 sequences, around 59% of which show up once; 6.5% to 8.5% is in the top ten. The germline V gene has CDR1 MNHEY and CDR2 SVGAGI. The CDR3 is made up of 14 amino acids. The trim removed 7 bases at V and 7 bases at J, leaving 12 bases unmatched. Concerning this clonotype: Its antigen is still unknown.

The chain recombines TRBV6-5 with TRBJ1-1, with 7 bases that match TRBD1. Sequenced: blood. This TCR derives from a man in his late teens or twenties in good health. DNA for the CDR3: TGTGCCAGCACCACAACCGGGACAGCCTTTGAAGCTTTCTTT. Protein product: CASTTTGTAFEAFF.